The clone carrying this T cell receptor beta chain has only one observation. Its antigen is currently unknown. The repertoire was sequenced with immunoSEQ multiplex PCR; TCRdb's copy has only in-frame clones and lacks some. This sample carries some 130,000 clones, 80% to 90% of them seen once, and the ten largest clones take about 22%. This CDR3 spans 12 amino acids. CDR1 is LGHDT, CDR2 YNNKEL, per germline (reference sequence). V was shortened by 2 bases and J by 9 bases, with 5 bases between the two germline ends. The data were obtained in a study of T cell responses to AZD1222 COVID-19 vaccine. Broader study findings: Sampled repertoires all dated from after the peak T cell response.

The chain couples TRBV3-1 (or the pseudogene TRBV3-2) to TRBJ1-6; D ambiguous. This receptor was obtained from an adult in good health. Sequencing used peripheral blood, obtained on day 0 of AZD1222 vaccination. The chain's CDR3 is CASSQLSSPLHF. The CDR3 DNA follows: TGTGCCAGCAGCCAATTGAGTTCACCCCTCCACTTT.